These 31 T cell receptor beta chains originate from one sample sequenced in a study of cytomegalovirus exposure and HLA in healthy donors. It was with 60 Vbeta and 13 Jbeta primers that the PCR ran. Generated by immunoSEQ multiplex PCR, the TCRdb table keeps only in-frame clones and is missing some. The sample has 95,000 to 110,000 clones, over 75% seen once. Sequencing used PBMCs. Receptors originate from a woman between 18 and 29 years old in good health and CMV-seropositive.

The CDR3 nucleotides are TGCGCCAGCAGCTTAGGCGGGAATGGAGATACGCAGTATTTT. This encodes CASSLGGNGDTQYF. The chain has TRBV5-1 and TRBJ2-3, with D perhaps matching TRBD2 (6 bases). Germline-derived CDR1 and CDR2 are SGHRS and YFSETQ. The ends were cut back, 2 bases at V and 5 bases at J, with 12 bases in the middle. The length of the CDR3 is 14 residues.

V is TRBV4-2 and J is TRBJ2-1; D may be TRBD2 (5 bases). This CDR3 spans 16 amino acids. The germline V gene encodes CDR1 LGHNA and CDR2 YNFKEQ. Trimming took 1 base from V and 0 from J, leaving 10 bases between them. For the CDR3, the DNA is TGTGCCAGCAGCCAAGTAAGCGGTACCTCCTACAATGAGCAGTTCTTC. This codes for CASSQVSGTSYNEQFF.

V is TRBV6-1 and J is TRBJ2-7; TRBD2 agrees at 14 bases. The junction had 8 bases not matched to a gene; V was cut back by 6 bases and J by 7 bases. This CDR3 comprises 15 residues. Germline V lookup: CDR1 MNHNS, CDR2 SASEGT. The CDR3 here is CASSPEGLAGEEQYF. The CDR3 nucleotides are TGTGCCAGCAGCCCTGAGGGACTAGCGGGAGAGGAGCAGTACTTC.

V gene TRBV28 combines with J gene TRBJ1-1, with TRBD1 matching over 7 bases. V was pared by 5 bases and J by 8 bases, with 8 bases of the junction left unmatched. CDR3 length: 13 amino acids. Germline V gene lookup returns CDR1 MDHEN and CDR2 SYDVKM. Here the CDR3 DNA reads TGTGCCAGCAGTCCACCTAGACAGGGAGAAGCTTTCTTT. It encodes CASSPPRQGEAFF. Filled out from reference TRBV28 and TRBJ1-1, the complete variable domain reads DVKVTQSSRYLVKRTGEKVFLECVQDMDHENMFWYRQDPGLGLRLIYFSYDVKMKEKGDIPEGYSVSREKKERFSLILESASTNQTSMYLCASSPPRQGEAFFGQGTRLTVV.

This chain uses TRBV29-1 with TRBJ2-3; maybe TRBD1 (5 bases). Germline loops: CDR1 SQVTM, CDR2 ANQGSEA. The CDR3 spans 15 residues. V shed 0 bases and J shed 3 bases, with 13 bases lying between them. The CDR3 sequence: CSVEDDSERTDTQYF. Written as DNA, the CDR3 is TGCAGCGTTGAAGATGACAGCGAGAGAACAGATACGCAGTATTTT.

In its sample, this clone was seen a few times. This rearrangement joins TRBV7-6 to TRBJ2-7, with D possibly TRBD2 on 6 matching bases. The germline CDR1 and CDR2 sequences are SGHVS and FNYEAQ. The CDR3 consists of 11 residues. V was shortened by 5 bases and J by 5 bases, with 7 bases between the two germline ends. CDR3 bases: TGTGCCAGCAGCGGAGGGAACGAGCAGTACTTC. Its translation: CASSGGNEQYF.

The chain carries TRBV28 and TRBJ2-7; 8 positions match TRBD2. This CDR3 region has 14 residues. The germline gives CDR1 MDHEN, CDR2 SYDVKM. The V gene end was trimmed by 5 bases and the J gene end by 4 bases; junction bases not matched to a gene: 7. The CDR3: CASSREGSLYEQYF. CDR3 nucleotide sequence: TGTGCCAGCAGTCGGGAGGGGAGCCTATACGAGCAGTACTTC.

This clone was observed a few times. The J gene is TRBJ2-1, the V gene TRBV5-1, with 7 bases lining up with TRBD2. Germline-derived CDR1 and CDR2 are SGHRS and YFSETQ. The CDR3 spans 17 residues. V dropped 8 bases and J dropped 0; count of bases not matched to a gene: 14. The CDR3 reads CARTLAAGESSYNEQFF. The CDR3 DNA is TGCGCCAGGACCTTGGCGGCGGGAGAAAGCTCCTACAATGAGCAGTTCTTC.

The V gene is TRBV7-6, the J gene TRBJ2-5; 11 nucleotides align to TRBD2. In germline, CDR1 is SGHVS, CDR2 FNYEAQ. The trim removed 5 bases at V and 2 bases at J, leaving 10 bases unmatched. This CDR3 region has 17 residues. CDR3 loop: CASSPWGSGRGQETQYF. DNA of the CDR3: TGTGCCAGCAGCCCTTGGGGTAGCGGGAGGGGTCAAGAGACCCAGTACTTC.

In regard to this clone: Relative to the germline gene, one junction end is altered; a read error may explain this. The CDR3 here is CASNPRDSNQPRHF. The CDR3 DNA reads TGTGCCAGCAATCCTCGGGATAGCAATCAGCCCCGGCATTTT. The chain links TRBV6-5 to TRBJ1-5; D unclear. The CDR3 is 14 residues long. Per the germline V gene, CDR1 is MNHEY and CDR2 is SVGAGI.

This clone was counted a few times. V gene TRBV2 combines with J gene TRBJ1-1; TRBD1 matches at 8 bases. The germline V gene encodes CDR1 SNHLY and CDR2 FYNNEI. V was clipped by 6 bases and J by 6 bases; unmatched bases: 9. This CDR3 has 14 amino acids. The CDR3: CASSGGQGPSEAFF. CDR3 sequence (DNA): TGTGCCAGCAGCGGCGGACAGGGACCCTCTGAAGCTTTCTTT.

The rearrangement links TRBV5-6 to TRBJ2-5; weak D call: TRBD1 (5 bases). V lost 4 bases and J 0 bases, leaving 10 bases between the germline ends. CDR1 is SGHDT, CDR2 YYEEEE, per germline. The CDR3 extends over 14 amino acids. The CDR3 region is CASSETVYQETQYF. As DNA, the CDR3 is TGTGCCAGCAGCGAGACAGTGTACCAAGAGACCCAGTACTTC.

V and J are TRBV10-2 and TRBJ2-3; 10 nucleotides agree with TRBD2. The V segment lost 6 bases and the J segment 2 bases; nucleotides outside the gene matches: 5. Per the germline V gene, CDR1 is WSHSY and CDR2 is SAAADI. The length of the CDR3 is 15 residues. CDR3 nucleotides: TGCGCCAGCAGCCCCACTAGCGGGATCACAGATACGCAGTATTTT. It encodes CASSPTSGITDTQYF.

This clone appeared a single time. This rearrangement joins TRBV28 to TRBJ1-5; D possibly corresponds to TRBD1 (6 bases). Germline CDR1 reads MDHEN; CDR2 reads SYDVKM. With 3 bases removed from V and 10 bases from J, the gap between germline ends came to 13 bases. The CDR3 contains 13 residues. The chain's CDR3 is CASSLGGGLPQHF. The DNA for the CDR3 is TGTGCCAGCAGTTTGGGGGGGGGCCTACCCCAGCATTTT.

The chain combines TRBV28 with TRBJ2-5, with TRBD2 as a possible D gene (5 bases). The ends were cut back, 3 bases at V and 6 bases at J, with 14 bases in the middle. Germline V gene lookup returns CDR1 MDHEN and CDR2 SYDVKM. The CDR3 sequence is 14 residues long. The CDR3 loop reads CASSFLGERQTQYF. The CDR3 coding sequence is TGTGCCAGCAGTTTTCTCGGGGAGCGGCAGACCCAGTACTTC.

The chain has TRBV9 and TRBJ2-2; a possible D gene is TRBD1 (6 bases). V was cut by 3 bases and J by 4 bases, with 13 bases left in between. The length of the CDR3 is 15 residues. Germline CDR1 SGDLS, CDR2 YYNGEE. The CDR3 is CASSAMDSPTGELFF. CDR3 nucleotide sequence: TGTGCCAGCAGCGCTATGGACAGCCCCACCGGGGAGCTGTTTTTT.

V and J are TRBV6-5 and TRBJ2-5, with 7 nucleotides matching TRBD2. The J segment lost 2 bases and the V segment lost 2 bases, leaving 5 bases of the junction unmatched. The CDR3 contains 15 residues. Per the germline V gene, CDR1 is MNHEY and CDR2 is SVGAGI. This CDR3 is CASSYVLGGQETQYF. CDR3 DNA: TGTGCCAGCAGTTACGTTTTGGGGGGGCAAGAGACCCAGTACTTC.

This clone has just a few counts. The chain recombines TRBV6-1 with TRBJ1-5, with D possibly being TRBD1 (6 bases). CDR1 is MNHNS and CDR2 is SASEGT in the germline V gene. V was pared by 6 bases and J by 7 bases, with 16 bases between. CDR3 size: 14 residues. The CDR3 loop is CASREFEGDQPQHF. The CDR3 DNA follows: TGTGCCAGCAGGGAATTCGAGGGGGACCAGCCCCAGCATTTT.

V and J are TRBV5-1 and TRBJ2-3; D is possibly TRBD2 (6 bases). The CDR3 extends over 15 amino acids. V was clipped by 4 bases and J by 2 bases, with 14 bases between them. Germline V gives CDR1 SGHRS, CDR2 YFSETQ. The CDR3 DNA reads TGCGCCAGCAGCCGATGGGGGGAATCCACAGATACGCAGTATTTT. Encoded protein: CASSRWGESTDTQYF. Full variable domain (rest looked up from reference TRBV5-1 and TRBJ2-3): KAGVTQTPRYLIKTRGQQVTLSCSPISGHRSVSWYQQTPGQGLQFLFEYFSETQRNKGNFPGRFSGRQFSNSRSEMNVSTLELGDSALYLCASSRWGESTDTQYFGPGTRLTVL.

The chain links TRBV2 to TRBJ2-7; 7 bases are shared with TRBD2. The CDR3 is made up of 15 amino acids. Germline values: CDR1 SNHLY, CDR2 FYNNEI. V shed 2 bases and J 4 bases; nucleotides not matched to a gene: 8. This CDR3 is CASSESLGSGYEQYF. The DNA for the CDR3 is TGTGCCAGCAGTGAAAGTCTCGGTAGCGGGTACGAGCAGTACTTC. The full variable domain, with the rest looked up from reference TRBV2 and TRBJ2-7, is EPEVTQTPSHQVTQMGQEVILRCVPISNHLYFYWYRQILGQKVEFLVSFYNNEISEKSEIFDDQFSVERPDGSNFTLKIRSTKLEDSAMYFCASSESLGSGYEQYFGPGTRLTVT.

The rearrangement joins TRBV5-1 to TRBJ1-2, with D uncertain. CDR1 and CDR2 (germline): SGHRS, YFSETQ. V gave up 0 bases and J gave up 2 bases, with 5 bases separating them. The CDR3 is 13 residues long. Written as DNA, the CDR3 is TGCGCCAGCAGCTTGGACAGCAACTATGGCTACACCTTC. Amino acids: CASSLDSNYGYTF.

CDR3 loop: CASSFPYGNQPQHF. DNA for the CDR3: TGTGCCAGCAGTTTCCCCTATGGCAATCAGCCCCAGCATTTT. The chain is built from TRBV28 and TRBJ1-5; no definite D call. V dropped 3 bases and J dropped 2 bases, with 8 bases sitting between them. Germline lookup yields CDR1 MDHEN and CDR2 SYDVKM. The CDR3 consists of 14 residues. Using reference TRBV28 and TRBJ1-5 for the parts outside the CDR3, the full variable domain is DVKVTQSSRYLVKRTGEKVFLECVQDMDHENMFWYRQDPGLGLRLIYFSYDVKMKEKGDIPEGYSVSREKKERFSLILESASTNQTSMYLCASSFPYGNQPQHFGDGTRLSIL.

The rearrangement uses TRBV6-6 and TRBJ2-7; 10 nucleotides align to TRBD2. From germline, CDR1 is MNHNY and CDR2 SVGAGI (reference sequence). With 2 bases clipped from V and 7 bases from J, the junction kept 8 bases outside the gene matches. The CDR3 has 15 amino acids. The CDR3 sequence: CASSYLAGDSREQYF. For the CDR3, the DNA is TGTGCCAGCAGTTACCTAGCGGGAGATTCGAGAGAGCAGTACTTC.

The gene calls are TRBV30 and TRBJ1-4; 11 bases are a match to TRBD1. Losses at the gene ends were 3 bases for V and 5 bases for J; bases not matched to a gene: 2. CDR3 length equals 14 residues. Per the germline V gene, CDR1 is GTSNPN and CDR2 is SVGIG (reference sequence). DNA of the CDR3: TGTGCCTGGAGCGGGGACAGGGGGAATGAAAAACTGTTTTTT. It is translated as CAWSGDRGNEKLFF.

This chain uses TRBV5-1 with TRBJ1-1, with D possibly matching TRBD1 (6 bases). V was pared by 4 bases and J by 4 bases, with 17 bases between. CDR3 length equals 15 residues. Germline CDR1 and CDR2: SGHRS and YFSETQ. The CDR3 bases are TGCGCCAGCAGCCGAATGGACAGTCTCGCCACTGAAGCTTTCTTT. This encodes CASSRMDSLATEAFF.

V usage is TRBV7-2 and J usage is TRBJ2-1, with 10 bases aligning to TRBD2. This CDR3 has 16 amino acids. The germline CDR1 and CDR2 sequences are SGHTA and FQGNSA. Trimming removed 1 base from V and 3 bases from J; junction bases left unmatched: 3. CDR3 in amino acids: CASSLEASGGYNEQFF. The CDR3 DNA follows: TGTGCCAGCAGCTTAGAGGCTAGCGGGGGCTACAATGAGCAGTTCTTC.

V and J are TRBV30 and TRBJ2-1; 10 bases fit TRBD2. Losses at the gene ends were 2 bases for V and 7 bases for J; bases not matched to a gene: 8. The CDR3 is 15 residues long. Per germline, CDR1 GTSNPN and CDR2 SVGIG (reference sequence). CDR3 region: CAWSIGLAALNEQFF. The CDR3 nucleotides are TGTGCCTGGAGTATCGGACTAGCGGCCCTAAATGAGCAGTTCTTC.

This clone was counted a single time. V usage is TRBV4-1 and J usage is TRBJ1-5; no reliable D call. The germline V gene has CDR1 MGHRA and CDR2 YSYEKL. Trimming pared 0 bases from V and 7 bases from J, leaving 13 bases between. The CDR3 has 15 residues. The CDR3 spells CASSQDGVSGQPQHF. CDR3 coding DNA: TGCGCCAGCAGCCAAGATGGGGTCTCGGGGCAGCCCCAGCATTTT.

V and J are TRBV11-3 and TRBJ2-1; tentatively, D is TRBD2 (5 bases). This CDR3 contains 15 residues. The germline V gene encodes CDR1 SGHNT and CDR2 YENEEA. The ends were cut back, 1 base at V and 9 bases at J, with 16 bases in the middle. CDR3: CASSLAAGLVPEQFF. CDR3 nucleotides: TGTGCCAGCAGCTTAGCCGCGGGCCTGGTCCCTGAGCAGTTCTTC.

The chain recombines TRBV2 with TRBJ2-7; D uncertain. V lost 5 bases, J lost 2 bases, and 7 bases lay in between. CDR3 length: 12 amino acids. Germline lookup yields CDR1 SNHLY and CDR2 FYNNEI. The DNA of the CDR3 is TGTGCCAGCAGTAGGAGCGCCTACGAGCAGTACTTC. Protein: CASSRSAYEQYF.

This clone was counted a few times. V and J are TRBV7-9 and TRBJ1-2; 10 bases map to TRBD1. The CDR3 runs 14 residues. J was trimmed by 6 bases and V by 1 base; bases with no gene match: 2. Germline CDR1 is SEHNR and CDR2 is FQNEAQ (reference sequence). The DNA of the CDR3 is TGTGCCAGCAGCTTAGGGGGGACAGGGGATGGCTACACCTTC. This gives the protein CASSLGGTGDGYTF.